A selection of T cell receptor beta chains follows, all from one sample in a study of blood T cell repertoires in COVID-19. The repertoire was sequenced with immunoSEQ multiplex PCR; TCRdb's copy has only in-frame clones and lacks some. The sample lists around 150,000 clones, 75% to 85% occurring once. The sequenced sample was PBMCs or T cells enriched from blood (not recorded which). The receptors originated from a woman aged 60-75 years who had recovered from COVID-19. CDR3s include the opening cysteine and the closing phenylalanine or tryptophan. The D gene is left open where the match is weak. Clone size, where shown, is once, few, many, or a class for clones that have expanded.

j_call d_call clone_size v_call cdr3_nt cdr3_aa
TRBJ2-1 . . TRBV19 TGTGCCAGTAGTCGTCCGTCTCCCAATGAGCAGTTCTTC CASSRPSPNEQFF
TRBJ1-4 . . TRBV9 TGTGCCAGCAGCGTAGAGGCAGGGTGGGATGAAAAACTGTTTTTT CASSVEAGWDEKLFF
TRBJ2-1 TRBD2 . TRBV27 TGTGCCAGCAGTTTATCGATAAGCGGGGGAATTGAGCAGTTCTTC CASSLSISGGIEQFF
TRBJ2-5 . . TRBV2 TGTGCCAGCCACGGGCAGGGGGAGACCCAGTACTTC CASHGQGETQYF
TRBJ1-5 . . TRBV18 TGTGCCAGCTCACAAGGACAGCTCTATAGCAATCAGCCCCAGCATTTT CASSQGQLYSNQPQHF
TRBJ2-7 TRBD1 . TRBV10-2 TGCGCCAGCAGACCGGGACAGGGGGCCTACGAGCAGTACTTC CASRPGQGAYEQYF
TRBJ1-4 TRBD1 . TRBV30 TGTGCCTCGACACAAGACAGGGTTAATGAAAAACTGTTTTTT CASTQDRVNEKLFF
TRBJ2-7 . . TRBV27 TGTGCCAGCAGTAGAGACTACGAGCAGTACTTC CASSRDYEQYF
TRBJ2-4 . . TRBV4-1 TGCGCCAGCAGCCAAGATGCCCCCCAGGCGGGATATGACAAAAACATTCAGTACTTC CASSQDAPQAGYDKNIQYF
TRBJ2-7 TRBD1 few TRBV11-2 TGTGCCAGCAGCCCTGACAGGGGAAGGGTCTACGAGCAGTACTTC CASSPDRGRVYEQYF
TRBJ1-1 . . TRBV5-4 TGTGCCAGCACCTTGGACATGAACACTGAAGCTTTCTTT CASTLDMNTEAFF
TRBJ1-5 . . TRBV4-1 TGCGCCAGCAGCCAAGAGGACATTAGCAATCAGCCCCAGCATTTT CASSQEDISNQPQHF
TRBJ2-2 TRBD1 . TRBV5-1 TGCGCCAGCAGCGTGAGACAGGGTGGGTCCGGGGAGCTGTTTTTT CASSVRQGGSGELFF
TRBJ2-7 TRBD2 once TRBV5-1 TGCGCCAGCCGTCCCGGGACTAGCGCATACGAGCAGTACTTC CASRPGTSAYEQYF
TRBJ2-5 . once TRBV30 TGTGCCTGGCGCAGAGGAGAGACCCAGTACTTC CAWRRGETQYF
TRBJ2-7 TRBD1 once TRBV9 TGTGCCAGCAGCGAGGGGACAGGGGCCACCTACGAGCAGTACTTC CASSEGTGATYEQYF
TRBJ1-2 . few TRBV18 TGTGCCAGCTCACCATCGGGTCTCTACTATGGCTACACCTTC CASSPSGLYYGYTF
TRBJ2-5 . . TRBV3-1/TRBV3-2 TGTGCCAGCAGCCTGGACATTCAGCAGTACTTC CASSLDIQQYF
TRBJ2-1 TRBD2 . TRBV2 TGTGCCAGCAAATATAGCGGGGGGCTCTACAATGAGCAGTTCTTC CASKYSGGLYNEQFF
TRBJ2-7 TRBD2 few TRBV10-2 TGCGCCAGCAGAGAGCGGGGGGACTACGAGCAGTACTTC CASRERGDYEQYF
TRBJ1-1 . . TRBV9 TGTGCCAGCAGCGTAGATGCGGGGGGTTTGAACACTGAAGCTTTCTTT CASSVDAGGLNTEAFF
TRBJ2-2 TRBD1 . TRBV19 TGTGCCAGTAGTGGGACAGGGGACACCGGGGAGCTGTTTTTT CASSGTGDTGELFF
TRBJ2-7 . . TRBV10-3 TGTGCCTCGTCGGACAGAGAGATCCACGAGCAGTACTTC CASSDREIHEQYF
TRBJ2-3 . few TRBV6-4 TGTGCCAGCAGCCCGGGTTTCGGTGGGGATACGCAGTATTTT CASSPGFGGDTQYF
TRBJ2-7 . few TRBV11-3 TGTGCCAGCAGCTTCGGCGGTTCCTACGAGCAGTACTTC CASSFGGSYEQYF
TRBJ2-6 . . TRBV19 TGTGCCAGTAACGAAGGGGCAGGGACTGCTGGGGCCAACGTCCTGACTTTC CASNEGAGTAGANVLTF
TRBJ2-7 . few TRBV2 TGTGCCAGCAGGAGCACCGGGAGCTACGAGCAGTACTTC CASRSTGSYEQYF
TRBJ2-3 TRBD1 . TRBV4-1 TGCGCCAGCAGCGACTACAGGGGCGGCACAGATACGCAGTATTTT CASSDYRGGTDTQYF
TRBJ2-1 TRBD2 . TRBV30 TGTGCCTTCCGTCGGGGGGGGTCCTACAATGAGCAGTTCTTC CAFRRGGSYNEQFF
TRBJ1-1 TRBD1 . TRBV6-2/TRBV6-3 TGTGCCAGCAGTTACCCCGACAGGGGTGGAACTGAAGCTTTCTTT CASSYPDRGGTEAFF
TRBJ2-1 TRBD2 . TRBV6-4 TGTGCCAGCAGTGAGAGCGGGGGGGTGAATGAGCAGTTCTTC CASSESGGVNEQFF
TRBJ2-1 TRBD2 . TRBV10-1 TGCGCCAGCAGTGAAGCAACTAGCGGGGGGTTTAGGAATGAGCAGTTCTTC CASSEATSGGFRNEQFF
TRBJ1-1 TRBD1 . TRBV6-1 TGTGCCAGCAGTGAAGCGCAGGGGGTCACTGAAGCTTTCTTT CASSEAQGVTEAFF
TRBJ2-7 TRBD1 . TRBV24-1 TGTGCCACCAGTGATTCCGCTGAGACAGGGGCACCCTACGAGCAGTACTTC CATSDSAETGAPYEQYF
TRBJ1-4 TRBD1 . TRBV24-1 TGTGCCACCAGTGAGTACTGGGGCAGGGGGTCTGAAAAACTGTTTTTT CATSEYWGRGSEKLFF
TRBJ1-2 . . TRBV18 TGTGCCAGCTCACACAGGGACGGTTCCTATGGCTACACCTTC CASSHRDGSYGYTF
TRBJ1-2 TRBD1 . TRBV19 TGTGCCAGTAGGACAGGGGGGGACTATGGCTACACCTTC CASRTGGDYGYTF
TRBJ1-1 . once TRBV19 TGTGCCAGTAGTATGGGGACTGGGGGAAACACTGAAGCTTTCTTT CASSMGTGGNTEAFF
TRBJ2-7 TRBD1 . TRBV30 TGTGCCTCCTCTCGACAGGGTCCCCTCGAGCAGTACTTC CASSRQGPLEQYF
TRBJ1-2 TRBD1 medium-sized TRBV7-9 TGTGCCAGCAGCTCGGGACAGGGGGCGAGGGACTATGGCTACACCTTC CASSSGQGARDYGYTF
TRBJ1-5 . . TRBV19 TGTGCCAGTAGTTCCAGAGTAGGGGGGGTGGATCAGCCCCAGCATTTT CASSSRVGGVDQPQHF
TRBJ1-4 TRBD1 . TRBV7-9 TGTGCCAGCAGCTTGGACAGGGATGAGGAAAAACTGTTTTTT CASSLDRDEEKLFF
TRBJ1-6 . . TRBV9 TGTGCCAGCAGCGTTTTGCCGGGGAACGATTCACCCCTCCACTTT CASSVLPGNDSPLHF
TRBJ2-1 TRBD2 . TRBV13 TGTGCCAGCAGCTTAGCAGTCAGCGGGGGGGCCAATGAGCAGTTCTTC CASSLAVSGGANEQFF
TRBJ1-6 . . TRBV27 TGTGCCAGCAGTGAGATCCCAGGCTCGCCCCGTTCACCCCTCCACTTT CASSEIPGSPRSPLHF
TRBJ2-5 . once TRBV5-1 TGCGCCAGCAGCCGATTGACGGGACTCTCTCAAGAGACCCAGTACTTC CASSRLTGLSQETQYF
TRBJ1-6 . few TRBV4-2 TGTGCCAGCAGCCGTACAGGGAATAATTCACCCCTCCACTTT CASSRTGNNSPLHF
TRBJ2-7 . . TRBV5-5 TGTGCCAGCAGCTTGGGTAACCCCGACAGGTCCTACGAGCAGTACTTC CASSLGNPDRSYEQYF
TRBJ2-7 TRBD1 few TRBV19 TGTGCCAGTAGTATATCGACAGGGACCTACGAGCAGTACTTC CASSISTGTYEQYF
TRBJ2-3 . . TRBV11-3 TGTGCCAGCAGCTTAGGTCGGCTGGGTAGCACCGATACGCAGTATTTT CASSLGRLGSTDTQYF
TRBJ2-3 . . TRBV7-8 TGTGCCAGCATCGACGGGGGATCAGATACGCAGTATTTT CASIDGGSDTQYF
TRBJ2-7 TRBD2 . TRBV5-4 TGTGCCAGCAGTCAAGGACTAGCGGCCTACGAGCAGTACTTC CASSQGLAAYEQYF
TRBJ2-3 . . TRBV5-1 TGCGCCAGCAGCTTGCGGGACATAAGCACAGATACGCAGTATTTT CASSLRDISTDTQYF
TRBJ2-3 . . TRBV11-2 TGTGCCAGCAGACGAACAACGTCGGGTACAGATACGCAGTATTTT CASRRTTSGTDTQYF
TRBJ1-3 . . TRBV3-1/TRBV3-2 TGTGCCAGCAGCCGCGACAGGTCTGGAAACACCATATATTTT CASSRDRSGNTIYF
TRBJ1-2 TRBD1 . TRBV27 TGTGCCAGCAGTACCCTGACAGGGAGGCATGACTATGGCTACACCTTC CASSTLTGRHDYGYTF
TRBJ1-5 TRBD1 . TRBV28 TGTGCCAGCAGTCCGAGGACAGGGGTAGGTCAGCCCCAGCATTTT CASSPRTGVGQPQHF